This T cell receptor beta chain was profiled in a study of cytomegalovirus exposure and HLA in healthy donors. CDR1 and CDR2 (germline): MDHEN, SYDVKM. V was pared by 2 bases and J by 6 bases, with 17 bases between. The CDR3 spans 16 residues. PCR used 60 Vbeta primers and 13 Jbeta primers. Sequenced by immunoSEQ multiplex PCR; TCRdb stores in-frame clones only, minus some. Altogether 110,000 or so clones are present, 82% being singletons, with the ten largest covering approximately 2.7%. What was sequenced was PBMCs. This chain links TRBV28 with TRBJ1-5; D is possibly TRBD1 (5 bases). The clonotype was recovered from a woman aged 18-29 years in good health and CMV-seronegative. As DNA, the CDR3 is TGTGCCAGCAGTTTACAGGCGGGGGTCCTGCGTCAGCCCCAGCATTTT. This encodes CASSLQAGVLRQPQHF. Drawing the rest from reference TRBV28 and TRBJ1-5, the complete variable domain is DVKVTQSSRYLVKRTGEKVFLECVQDMDHENMFWYRQDPGLGLRLIYFSYDVKMKEKGDIPEGYSVSREKKERFSLILESASTNQTSMYLCASSLQAGVLRQPQHFGDGTRLSIL.